This TCR beta chain appears in the sequencing data of a study of blood T cell repertoires in COVID-19. Turning to the study itself: PBMCs, B-cell-depleted T cells, or T cells were the source of the cDNA or gDNA that made up the material.

TCRdb's table, derived via immunoSEQ multiplex PCR, lists solely in-frame clones and lacks some. Of some 80,000 clones in the sample, about nine tenths are singletons; the top ten hold over 2.5%. From germline, CDR1 is SGHRS and CDR2 YFSETQ. V lost 4 bases to trimming and J lost 6 bases; unmatched junction nucleotides: 7. The CDR3 consists of 14 residues. This chain joins TRBV5-1 and TRBJ2-5, with TRBD1 identical over 9 bases. Input material: peripheral blood. The origin of this receptor is a woman aged 45-65 years with active or convalescent COVID-19. Here the CDR3 DNA reads TGCGCCAGCAGCATCGGACAGGGGTTAAAGACCCAGTACTTC. Encoded protein: CASSIGQGLKTQYF.